One sample yielded the 7 T cell receptor beta chains listed below, sequenced in a study of T cell responses to AZD1222 COVID-19 vaccine. Repertoires were generated with immunoSEQ multiplex PCR, while TCRdb's copy carries only in-frame clones and drops some. Of 90,000 to 120,000 clones in the sample, roughly 90% were seen once. Specimen: peripheral blood, collected 28 days after the second AZD1222 dose. The receptors were gathered from an adult who received the AZD1222 COVID-19 vaccine.

The CDR3 DNA reads as TGTGCCAGCAGTGGGGCCACCGGGACGCCGGGGGGCTACACCTTC. Translation gives CASSGATGTPGGYTF. The V and J genes are TRBV2 and TRBJ1-2, with a tentative D call TRBD1 (5 bases). The CDR3 loop spans 15 amino acids. CDR1 is SNHLY and CDR2 is FYNNEI in the germline V gene. Trimming removed 4 bases from V and 8 bases from J, with 20 bases in between. Supplemented by reference TRBV2 and TRBJ1-2, the full variable domain reads EPEVTQTPSHQVTQMGQEVILRCVPISNHLYFYWYRQILGQKVEFLVSFYNNEISEKSEIFDDQFSVERPDGSNFTLKIRSTKLEDSAMYFCASSGATGTPGGYTFGSGTRLTVV.

J is TRBJ2-2 and V is TRBV5-8, with D unclear. V was cut by 2 bases and J by 4 bases, with 9 bases left in between. Germline assignment: CDR1 SGHTS and CDR2 YDEGEE. The CDR3 loop spans 14 amino acids. Written as DNA, the CDR3 is TGTGCCAGCAGCTTAGGACGGCCCACCGGGGAGCTGTTTTTT. Protein product: CASSLGRPTGELFF.

The V call is TRBV5-6, the J call TRBJ1-5; D not certain. The CDR3 is 13 amino acids. Trimming took 4 bases from V and 6 from J, leaving 11 bases between them. CDR1 is SGHDT, CDR2 YYEEEE, per germline. CDR3 protein: CASSALSGQPQHF. The CDR3 nucleotides are TGTGCCAGCAGCGCACTCTCGGGTCAGCCCCAGCATTTT.

The V call is TRBV4-2, the J call TRBJ1-6; 8 nucleotides line up with TRBD1. Trimming took 1 base from V and 0 from J; bases not matched to a gene: 11. The V gene's germline CDR1 is LGHNA and CDR2 YNFKEQ. This CDR3 contains 20 residues. The CDR3, as DNA: TGTGCCAGCAGCCAAGCGGTACCGAACAGGGGGAGCTCCTATAATTCACCCCTCCACTTT. Protein: CASSQAVPNRGSSYNSPLHF.

The CDR3 loop reads CALQRERTDTQYF. The CDR3 DNA reads TGTGCCCTCCAACGGGAGCGCACAGATACGCAGTATTTT. This chain links TRBV10-3 with TRBJ2-3, with D tentatively TRBD2 (6 bases). V lost 11 bases to trimming and J lost 1 base, with 13 bases between them. Germline CDR1 reads ENHRY; CDR2 reads SYGVKD. There are 13 residues in the CDR3.

This chain links TRBV5-1 with TRBJ2-5; D may be TRBD1 (6 bases). V was clipped by 7 bases and J by 2 bases, with 9 bases between them. This CDR3 contains 12 residues. From germline, CDR1 is SGHRS and CDR2 YFSETQ. The CDR3: CASQGQQETQYF. As DNA, the CDR3 is TGCGCCAGCCAGGGACAACAAGAGACCCAGTACTTC.

The chain joins TRBV6-6 to TRBJ1-2; a possible D gene is TRBD1 (6 bases). V gave up 6 bases and J gave up 4 bases, with 18 bases separating them. The CDR3 consists of 15 residues. CDR1 is MNHNY, CDR2 SVGAGI, per germline (reference sequence). Here the CDR3 reads CASSPLIRGPYGYTF. The CDR3 nucleotides are TGTGCCAGCAGCCCCCTTATCAGGGGCCCCTATGGCTACACCTTC.